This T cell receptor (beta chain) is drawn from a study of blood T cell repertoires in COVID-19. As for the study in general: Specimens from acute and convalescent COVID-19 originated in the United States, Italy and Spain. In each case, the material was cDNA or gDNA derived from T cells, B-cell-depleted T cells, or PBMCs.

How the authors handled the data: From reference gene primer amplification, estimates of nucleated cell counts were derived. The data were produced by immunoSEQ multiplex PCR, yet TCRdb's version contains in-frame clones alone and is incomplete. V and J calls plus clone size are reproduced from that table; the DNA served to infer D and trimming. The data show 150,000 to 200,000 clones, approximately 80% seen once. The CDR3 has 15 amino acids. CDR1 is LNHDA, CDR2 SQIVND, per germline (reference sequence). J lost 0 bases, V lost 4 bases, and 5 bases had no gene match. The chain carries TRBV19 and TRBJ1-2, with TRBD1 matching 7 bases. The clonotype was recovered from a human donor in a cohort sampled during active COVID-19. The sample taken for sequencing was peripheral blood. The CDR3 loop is CASSTRQGSNYGYTF. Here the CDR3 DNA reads TGTGCCAGTAGTACCCGACAGGGTTCTAACTATGGCTACACCTTC.